This T cell receptor beta chain was documented in a study of blood T cell repertoires in COVID-19. Overall study: Sites across the United States, Italy and Spain contributed samples from acute and convalescent COVID-19. The analysed material was cDNA or gDNA that came from T cells, B-cell-depleted T cells, or PBMCs.

Trimming shortened V by 5 bases and J by 4 bases, and 8 bases separated the two germline ends. CDR3 size: 13 residues. Germline CDR1 and CDR2: SGHVS and FQNEAQ. In assigning cohorts, the study relied on participant-reported clinical history. In the authors' methods: Amplification of reference gene primers provided the estimated nucleated cell counts. Profiling relied on immunoSEQ multiplex PCR, and the TCRdb table lists in-frame clones only, not all of them. V and J calls and clone size are those listed in that table; D and trimming were worked out from the DNA. This table has 200,000 to 250,000 clones, less than 90% appearing once.

V and J are TRBV7-8 and TRBJ2-2; unclear D gene. The sequence came from a woman aged 25-40 years who had been exposed to COVID-19. The sample consisted of PBMCs or T cells enriched from blood (not recorded which). Written as DNA, the CDR3 is TGTGCCAGCAGCCGCACACCCACCGGGGAGCTGTTTTTT. Protein: CASSRTPTGELFF.